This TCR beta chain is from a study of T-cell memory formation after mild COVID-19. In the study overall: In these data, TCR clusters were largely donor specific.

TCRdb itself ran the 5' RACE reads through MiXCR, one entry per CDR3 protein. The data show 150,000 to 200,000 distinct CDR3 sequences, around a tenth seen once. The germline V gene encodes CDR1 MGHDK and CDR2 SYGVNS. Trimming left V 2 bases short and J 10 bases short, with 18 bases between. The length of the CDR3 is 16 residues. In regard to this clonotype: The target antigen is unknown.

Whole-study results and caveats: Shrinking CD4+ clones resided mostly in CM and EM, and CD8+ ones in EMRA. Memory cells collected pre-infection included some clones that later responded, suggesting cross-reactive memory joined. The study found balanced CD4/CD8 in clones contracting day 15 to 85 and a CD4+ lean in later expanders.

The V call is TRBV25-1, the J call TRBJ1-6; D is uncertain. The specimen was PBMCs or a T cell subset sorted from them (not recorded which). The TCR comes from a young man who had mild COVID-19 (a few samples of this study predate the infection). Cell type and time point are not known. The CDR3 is CASSEGGYKIRSPLHF. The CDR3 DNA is TGTGCCAGCAGTGAAGGCGGTTACAAAATTCGCTCACCCCTCCACTTT.